This TCR beta chain was captured by sequencing in a study of blood T cell repertoires in COVID-19 (dated by TCRdb to between 2020 and 2021). Background on the whole study: Samples covering the acute and convalescent phases of COVID-19 were provided by collaborators in the United States, Italy and Spain. Sample metadata almost always included a de-identified subject ID, COVID-19 status, age in years and sex. Where available, HLA class I and class II types were taken from metadata supplied by the sample provider and were not determined by assay-based typing. The samples were drawn from two sources: the first 160 participants of the ongoing ImmuneRACE study, and over 1,000 subjects contributed by 6 global collaborators. Subjects who had been exposed to COVID-19, were actively infected with it, or had recovered from it provided the deeply sampled blood TCRbeta repertoires that made up the dataset. The prospective study material was composed of cDNA or gDNA derived from T cells, B-cell-depleted T cells, or PBMCs. The repertoires were released in a freely available public database meant as a resource for research on the immune response to SARS-CoV-2.

Overall results and qualifications from the work: Clinical and demographic metadata were provided uncurated, with the amount varying by source and participant.

TCRbeta CDR3 regions were amplified from genomic DNA using the immunoSEQ Assay, a bias-controlled multiplex PCR. The original pipeline was this. The number of nucleated cells in each sample was estimated from the amplification of reference gene primers within the assay. To quantify the absolute abundance of each unique TCRbeta CDR3 rearrangement, sequence reads were collapsed and filtered. For each sample, productive Simpson clonality was calculated as the square root of Simpson's diversity index over productive rearrangements. Entries here come from immuneACCESS through TCRdb and include only in-frame sequences with V and J called. Some clones fail to appear in such tables; in the studies checked, an unresolved V gene covers under half of the shortfall, and the cause of the remainder is unknown. V and J calls and clone size follow that table, whereas D and trimming were derived from the DNA. The sample table contains hundreds of thousands of clones; only one count was recorded for 85% of them. The ten largest clones represent approximately 3.7% of the sample.

Deletion took 5 bases off V and 1 base off J, with a span of 22 bases between the germline ends. From the cysteine through the phenylalanine, the CDR3 covers 18 amino acids. The retained sequence is limited to the CDR3, 54 bases, with the frame set at the first base. The germline V gene (reference sequence) supplies CDR1 MNHEY and CDR2 SMNVEV. Comment on this clone: Its antigen is currently not known. No base quality information exists; no much larger clone differs at one position.

The collaborating institutions used their own protocols to collect whole blood in K2EDTA tubes. For TCRbeta analysis, collaborators shipped samples in one of three forms: frozen whole blood, isolated PBMCs, or DNA extracted from either of those sample types. Here the chain combines TRBV27 and TRBJ2-3, with TRBD2 tentatively as D gene (5 bases match). Material for sequencing was peripheral blood. This receptor was identified in a young woman with acute or convalescent COVID-19. In nucleotide form, the sequence is TGTGCCAGCAGTCCCCGGACTGGACGCGCTCGGGGCACAGATACGCAGTATTTT. The translation is CASSPRTGRARGTDTQYF.